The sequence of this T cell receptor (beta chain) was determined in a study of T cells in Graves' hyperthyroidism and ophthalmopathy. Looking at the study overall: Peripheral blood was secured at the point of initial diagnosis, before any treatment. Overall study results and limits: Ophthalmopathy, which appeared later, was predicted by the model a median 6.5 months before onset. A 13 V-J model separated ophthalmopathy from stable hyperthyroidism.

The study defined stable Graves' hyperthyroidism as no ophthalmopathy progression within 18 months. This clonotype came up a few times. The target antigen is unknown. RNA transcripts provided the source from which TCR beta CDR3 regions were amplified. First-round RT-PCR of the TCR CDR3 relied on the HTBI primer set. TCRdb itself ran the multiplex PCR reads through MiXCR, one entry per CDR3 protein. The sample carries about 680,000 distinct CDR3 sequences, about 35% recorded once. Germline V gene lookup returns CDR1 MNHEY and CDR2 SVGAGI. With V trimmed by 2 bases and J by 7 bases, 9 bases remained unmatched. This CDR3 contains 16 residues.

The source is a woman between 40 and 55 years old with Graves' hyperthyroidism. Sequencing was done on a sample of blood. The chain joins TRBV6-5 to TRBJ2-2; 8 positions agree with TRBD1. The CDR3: CASSYVATGAIGELFF. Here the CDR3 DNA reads TGTGCCAGCAGTTACGTGGCGACAGGGGCGATCGGGGAGCTGTTTTTT.